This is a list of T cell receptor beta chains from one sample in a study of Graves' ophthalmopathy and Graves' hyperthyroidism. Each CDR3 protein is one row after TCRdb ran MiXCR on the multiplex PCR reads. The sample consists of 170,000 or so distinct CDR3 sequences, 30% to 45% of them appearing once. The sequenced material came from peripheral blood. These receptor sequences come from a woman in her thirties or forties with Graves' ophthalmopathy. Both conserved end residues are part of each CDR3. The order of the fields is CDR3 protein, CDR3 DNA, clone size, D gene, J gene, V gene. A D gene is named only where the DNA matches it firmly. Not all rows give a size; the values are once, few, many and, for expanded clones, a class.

CDR3aa: CSAVDRLDYGYTF; CDR3nt: TGCAGCGCCGTGGACAGATTGGACTATGGCTACACCTTC; abundance: -; d_gene: -; j_gene: TRBJ1-2; v_gene: TRBV29-1
CDR3aa: CASSKPRHLHRSNYGYTF; CDR3nt: TGTGCCAGCAGTAAACCAAGACACCTACACCGCTCTAACTATGGCTACACCTTC; abundance: -; d_gene: -; j_gene: TRBJ1-2; v_gene: TRBV28
CDR3aa: CASSLGGQNILPYEQYF; CDR3nt: TGTGCCAGCAGTTTAGGGGGACAGAATATCTTACCCTACGAGCAGTACTTC; abundance: -; d_gene: TRBD1; j_gene: TRBJ2-7; v_gene: TRBV28
CDR3aa: CASSPNRGPYEQYF; CDR3nt: TGTGCCAGCAGTCCTAACAGGGGCCCCTACGAGCAGTACTTC; abundance: many; d_gene: TRBD1; j_gene: TRBJ2-7; v_gene: TRBV27
CDR3aa: CASSIMVAEAFF; CDR3nt: TGTGCCAGCAGTATTATGGTGGCTGAAGCTTTCTTT; abundance: -; d_gene: -; j_gene: TRBJ1-1; v_gene: TRBV6-2/TRBV6-3
CDR3aa: CASSTLAGVNTGELFF; CDR3nt: TGTGCCAGTAGTACCTTAGCGGGGGTTAACACCGGGGAGCTGTTTTTT; abundance: many; d_gene: TRBD2; j_gene: TRBJ2-2; v_gene: TRBV19
CDR3aa: CASRAKNTEAFF; CDR3nt: TGTGCCAGCAGGGCTAAGAACACTGAAGCTTTCTTT; abundance: many; d_gene: -; j_gene: TRBJ1-1; v_gene: TRBV6-1
CDR3aa: CASRAGARTEAFF; CDR3nt: TGTGCCAGCAGGGCGGGGGCCCGCACTGAAGCTTTCTTT; abundance: many; d_gene: -; j_gene: TRBJ1-1; v_gene: TRBV12-3/TRBV12-4
CDR3aa: CASSPGLAGGELFF; CDR3nt: TGTGCCAGCAGTCCGGGACTAGCTGGCGGGGAGCTGTTTTTT; abundance: many; d_gene: TRBD2; j_gene: TRBJ2-2; v_gene: TRBV12-3/TRBV12-4
CDR3aa: CASSTRDGENTEAFF; CDR3nt: TGTGCCAGCAGCACTAGGGACGGAGAGAACACTGAAGCTTTCTTT; abundance: many; d_gene: -; j_gene: TRBJ1-1; v_gene: TRBV28
CDR3aa: CASSLIQGAGGELFF; CDR3nt: TGTGCCAGCAGCTTAATCCAGGGGGCGGGCGGGGAGCTGTTTTTT; abundance: many; d_gene: TRBD1; j_gene: TRBJ2-2; v_gene: TRBV7-2
CDR3aa: CSARVEQYF; CDR3nt: TGCAGTGCTAGAGTTGAGCAGTACTTC; abundance: -; d_gene: -; j_gene: TRBJ2-7; v_gene: TRBV20-1
CDR3aa: CASSRQFSSGNTIYF; CDR3nt: TGTGCCAGCAGCCGACAGTTCAGCTCTGGAAACACCATATATTTT; abundance: -; d_gene: -; j_gene: TRBJ1-3; v_gene: TRBV7-2
CDR3aa: CASSPDRNSPLHF; CDR3nt: TGTGCCAGCAGCCCGGACAGGAATTCACCCCTCCACTTT; abundance: many; d_gene: TRBD1; j_gene: TRBJ1-6; v_gene: TRBV11-1
CDR3aa: CASSSTGIGNQPQHF; CDR3nt: TGTGCCAGCAGCTCGACAGGGATCGGCAATCAGCCCCAGCATTTT; abundance: few; d_gene: TRBD1; j_gene: TRBJ1-5; v_gene: TRBV28
CDR3aa: CASSLEGGLETQYF; CDR3nt: TGCGCCAGCAGCTTGGAGGGGGGGTTGGAGACCCAGTACTTC; abundance: many; d_gene: -; j_gene: TRBJ2-5; v_gene: TRBV5-1
CDR3aa: CASSYPARTDLNTEAFF; CDR3nt: TGTGCCAGCAGTTATCCCGCCAGGACAGATTTGAACACTGAAGCTTTCTTT; abundance: many; d_gene: -; j_gene: TRBJ1-1; v_gene: TRBV6-2/TRBV6-3
CDR3aa: CASSGGTGGQETQYF; CDR3nt: TGCGCCAGCAGCGGAGGGACAGGGGGACAAGAGACCCAGTACTTC; abundance: many; d_gene: TRBD1; j_gene: TRBJ2-5; v_gene: TRBV5-1
CDR3aa: CASSARHRLGNIQYF; CDR3nt: TGTGCCAGCAGTGCCAGACACCGCCTGGGGAACATTCAGTACTTC; abundance: many; d_gene: -; j_gene: TRBJ2-4; v_gene: TRBV12-3/TRBV12-4
CDR3aa: CAIRVQGNTYEQYF; CDR3nt: TGTGCCATCAGGGTACAGGGGAATACCTACGAGCAGTACTTC; abundance: many; d_gene: TRBD1; j_gene: TRBJ2-7; v_gene: TRBV10-3
CDR3aa: CASSSSPGQGTQYF; CDR3nt: TGTGCCAGCAGCTCTAGCCCGGGACAGGGCACCCAGTACTTC; abundance: -; d_gene: TRBD1; j_gene: TRBJ2-5; v_gene: TRBV7-8
CDR3aa: CASRGTSDQETQYF; CDR3nt: TGTGCCAGCAGGGGGACTAGCGACCAAGAGACCCAGTACTTC; abundance: -; d_gene: TRBD2; j_gene: TRBJ2-5; v_gene: TRBV12-3/TRBV12-4
CDR3aa: CASSYVAGGTQYF; CDR3nt: TGTGCCAGCAGTTACGTAGCGGGAGGGACCCAGTACTTC; abundance: -; d_gene: TRBD2; j_gene: TRBJ2-5; v_gene: TRBV6-2/TRBV6-3
CDR3aa: CSASRGWDYEQYF; CDR3nt: TGCAGTGCTAGTAGGGGCTGGGACTACGAGCAGTACTTC; abundance: many; d_gene: -; j_gene: TRBJ2-7; v_gene: TRBV20-1
CDR3aa: CASSTRDTVSNQPQHF; CDR3nt: TGTGCCAGCAGTACCCGGGACACAGTTAGCAATCAGCCCCAGCATTTT; abundance: many; d_gene: -; j_gene: TRBJ1-5; v_gene: TRBV28
CDR3aa: CASSPRGGRETQYF; CDR3nt: TGTGCCAGCAGTCCCCGCGGAGGGCGAGAGACCCAGTACTTC; abundance: -; d_gene: -; j_gene: TRBJ2-5; v_gene: TRBV28
CDR3aa: CASSLRLAGGSNTGELFF; CDR3nt: TGTGCCAGCAGCTTACGGTTAGCGGGAGGGAGTAACACCGGGGAGCTGTTTTTT; abundance: -; d_gene: TRBD2; j_gene: TRBJ2-2; v_gene: TRBV11-2
CDR3aa: CASNVELASGYYEQYF; CDR3nt: TGTGCCAGCAACGTCGAGTTGGCTAGCGGGTACTACGAGCAGTACTTC; abundance: -; d_gene: TRBD2; j_gene: TRBJ2-7; v_gene: TRBV9
CDR3aa: CAWRRGLTSSGNTIYF; CDR3nt: TGTGCCTGGAGGAGAGGACTTACGAGCTCTGGAAACACCATATATTTT; abundance: many; d_gene: -; j_gene: TRBJ1-3; v_gene: TRBV30
CDR3aa: CASSVGATRGQETQYF; CDR3nt: TGTGCCAGCAGCGTAGGGGCAACGAGGGGGCAAGAGACCCAGTACTTC; abundance: many; d_gene: -; j_gene: TRBJ2-5; v_gene: TRBV9
CDR3aa: CASSYTLTNTGELFF; CDR3nt: TGTGCCAGCAGCTATACTCTTACGAACACCGGGGAGCTGTTTTTT; abundance: many; d_gene: -; j_gene: TRBJ2-2; v_gene: TRBV6-5
CDR3aa: CASSTPSIDVHIQYF; CDR3nt: TGTGCCAGCAGTACCCCAAGTATCGACGTACACATTCAGTACTTC; abundance: -; d_gene: -; j_gene: TRBJ2-4; v_gene: TRBV28
CDR3aa: CASSVGLSTYEQYF; CDR3nt: TGTGCCAGTAGTGTTGGACTAAGTACCTACGAGCAGTACTTC; abundance: many; d_gene: -; j_gene: TRBJ2-7; v_gene: TRBV19
CDR3aa: CASSFGTTQNTEAFF; CDR3nt: TGCGCCAGCAGCTTTGGTACTACCCAGAACACTGAAGCTTTCTTT; abundance: many; d_gene: -; j_gene: TRBJ1-1; v_gene: TRBV5-1
CDR3aa: CAGRAAKGSYEQYF; CDR3nt: TGTGCCGGCCGGGCGGCAAAGGGGTCCTACGAGCAGTACTTC; abundance: -; d_gene: -; j_gene: TRBJ2-7; v_gene: TRBV6-1
CDR3aa: CASSRPLAGVKETQYF; CDR3nt: TGTGCCAGCAGCCGACCTCTAGCGGGAGTTAAAGAGACCCAGTACTTC; abundance: -; d_gene: TRBD2; j_gene: TRBJ2-5; v_gene: TRBV12-3/TRBV12-4
CDR3aa: CASSPSLPGRPEAFF; CDR3nt: TGTGCCAGCAGCCCTAGTCTTCCGGGTAGGCCTGAAGCTTTCTTT; abundance: many; d_gene: -; j_gene: TRBJ1-1; v_gene: TRBV28